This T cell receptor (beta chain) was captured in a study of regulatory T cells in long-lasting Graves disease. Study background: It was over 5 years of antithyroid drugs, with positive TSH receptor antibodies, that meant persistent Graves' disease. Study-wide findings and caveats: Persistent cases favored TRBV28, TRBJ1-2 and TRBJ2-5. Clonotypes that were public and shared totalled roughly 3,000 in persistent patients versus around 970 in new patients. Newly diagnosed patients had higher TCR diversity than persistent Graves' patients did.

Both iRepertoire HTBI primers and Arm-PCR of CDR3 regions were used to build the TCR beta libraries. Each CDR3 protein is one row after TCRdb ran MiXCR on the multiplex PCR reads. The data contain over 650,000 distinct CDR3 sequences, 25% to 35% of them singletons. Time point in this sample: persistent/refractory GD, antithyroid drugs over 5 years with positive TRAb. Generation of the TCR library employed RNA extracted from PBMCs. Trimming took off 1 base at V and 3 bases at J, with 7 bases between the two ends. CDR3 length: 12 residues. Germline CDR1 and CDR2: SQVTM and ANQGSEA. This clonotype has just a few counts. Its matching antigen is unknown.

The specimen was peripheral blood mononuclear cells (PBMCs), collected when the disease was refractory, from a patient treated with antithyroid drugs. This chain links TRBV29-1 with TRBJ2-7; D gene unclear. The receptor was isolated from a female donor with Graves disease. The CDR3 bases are TGCAGCGTTGAAGTGGGTAACTACGAGCAGTACTTC. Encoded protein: CSVEVGNYEQYF.